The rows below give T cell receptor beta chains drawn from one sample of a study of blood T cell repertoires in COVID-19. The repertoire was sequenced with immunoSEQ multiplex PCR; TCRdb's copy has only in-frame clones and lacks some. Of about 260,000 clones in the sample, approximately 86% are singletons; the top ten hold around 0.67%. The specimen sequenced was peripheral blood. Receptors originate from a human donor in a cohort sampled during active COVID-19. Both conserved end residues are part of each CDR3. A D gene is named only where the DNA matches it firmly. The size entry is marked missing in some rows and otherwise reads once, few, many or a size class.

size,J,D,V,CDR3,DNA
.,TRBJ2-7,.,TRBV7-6,CASSLVGGTVDSYEQYF,TGTGCCAGCAGCTTAGTCGGAGGGACGGTGGATTCCTACGAGCAGTACTTC
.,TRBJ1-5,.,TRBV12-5,CASGLTGGGQPQHF,TGTGCTAGTGGTTTGACGGGGGGGGGCCAGCCCCAGCATTTT
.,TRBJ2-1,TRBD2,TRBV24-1,CATTGGLYNEQFF,TGTGCCACCACGGGGGGACTATACAATGAGCAGTTCTTC
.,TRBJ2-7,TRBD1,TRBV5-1,CASSSRTGGSSYEQYF,TGCGCCAGCAGCTCTAGAACAGGGGGAAGCTCCTACGAGCAGTACTTC
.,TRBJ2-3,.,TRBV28,CASSPGLSVLYF,TGTGCCAGCAGTCCAGGACTTAGCGTTCTGTATTTT
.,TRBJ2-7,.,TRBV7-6,CASRLGGYEQYF,TGTGCCAGCAGGCTGGGGGGCTACGAGCAGTACTTC
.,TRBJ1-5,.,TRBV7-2,CASSWTAYSNQPQHF,TGTGCCAGCAGCTGGACAGCTTATAGCAATCAGCCCCAGCATTTT
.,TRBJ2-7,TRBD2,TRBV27,CASSSPGLAENEQYF,TGTGCCAGCAGTTCACCGGGACTAGCAGAGAACGAGCAGTACTTC
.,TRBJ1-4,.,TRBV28,CASSLTRVSNEKLFF,TGTGCCAGCAGTTTAACGAGGGTGTCTAATGAAAAACTGTTTTTT
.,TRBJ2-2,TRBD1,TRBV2,CASSEAGDRPNTGELFF,TGTGCCAGCAGTGAAGCGGGGGACAGACCAAACACCGGGGAGCTGTTTTTT
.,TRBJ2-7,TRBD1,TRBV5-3,CARSSGGQGDHYEQYF,TGTGCCAGAAGCTCTGGGGGACAGGGGGACCACTACGAGCAGTACTTC
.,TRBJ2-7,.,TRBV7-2,CASSLGRDTPYEQYF,TGTGCCAGCAGCTTAGGTCGGGACACCCCCTACGAGCAGTACTTC
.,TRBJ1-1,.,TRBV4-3,CASSQDRRAFF,TGCGCCAGCAGCCAAGATAGGCGGGCTTTCTTT
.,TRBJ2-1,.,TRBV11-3,CASSSLGAYNEQFF,TGTGCCAGCAGCAGCTTAGGAGCCTACAATGAGCAGTTCTTC
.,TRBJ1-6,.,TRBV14,CASSPGSRNNSPLHF,TGTGCCAGCAGCCCCGGGAGTAGGAATAATTCACCCCTCCACTTT
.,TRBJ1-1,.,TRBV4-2,CASSQDRVTTEAFF,TGTGCCAGCAGCCAAGATCGGGTTACCACTGAAGCTTTCTTT
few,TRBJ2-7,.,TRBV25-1,CASSSNPQGKEYEQYF,TGTGCCAGCAGTTCAAACCCACAGGGAAAGGAATACGAGCAGTACTTC
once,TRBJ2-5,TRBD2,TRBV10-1,CASRAGLAPSETQYF,TGCGCCAGCCGAGCAGGACTAGCGCCTTCTGAGACCCAGTACTTC
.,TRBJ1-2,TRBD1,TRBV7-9,CASSLKQGVEGYTF,TGTGCCAGCAGCTTGAAACAGGGGGTGGAAGGCTACACCTTC
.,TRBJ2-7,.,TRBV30,CAWTPGTSYEQYF,TGTGCCTGGACGCCGGGAACCTCCTACGAGCAGTACTTC
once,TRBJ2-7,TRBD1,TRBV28,CASRDSRRTYEQYF,TGTGCCAGTAGGGACAGTCGACGCACCTACGAGCAGTACTTC
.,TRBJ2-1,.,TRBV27,CASSLSQLGHEQFF,TGTGCCAGCAGTTTATCTCAACTGGGGCATGAGCAGTTCTTC